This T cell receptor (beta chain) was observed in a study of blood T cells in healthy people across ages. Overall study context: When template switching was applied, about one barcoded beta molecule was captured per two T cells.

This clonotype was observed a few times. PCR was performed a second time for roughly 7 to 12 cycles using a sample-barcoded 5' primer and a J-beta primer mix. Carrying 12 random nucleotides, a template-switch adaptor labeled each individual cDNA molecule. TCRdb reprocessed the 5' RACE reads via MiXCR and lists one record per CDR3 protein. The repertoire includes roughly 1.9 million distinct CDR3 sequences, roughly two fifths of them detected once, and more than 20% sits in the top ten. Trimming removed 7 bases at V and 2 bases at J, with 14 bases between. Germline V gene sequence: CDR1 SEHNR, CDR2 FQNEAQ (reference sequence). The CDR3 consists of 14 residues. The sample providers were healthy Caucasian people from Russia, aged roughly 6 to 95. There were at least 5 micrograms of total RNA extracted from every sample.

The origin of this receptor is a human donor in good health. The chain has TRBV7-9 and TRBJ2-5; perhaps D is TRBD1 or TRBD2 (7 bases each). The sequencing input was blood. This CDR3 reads CASTGGTDQETQYF. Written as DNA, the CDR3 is TGTGCCAGCACCGGGGGGACAGATCAAGAGACCCAGTACTTC.